These 14 T cell receptor beta chains originate from one sample sequenced in a study of CD8+CD57+ T cells in acquired aplastic anemia. Genomic DNA was employed as the template in profiling TCR beta VDJ and CDR3. TCRdb itself ran the reads through MiXCR, one entry per CDR3 protein. The sample lists about 220,000 distinct CDR3 sequences; 30% to 35% were seen once. The material sequenced was sorted CD4+, CD8+, or CD8+CD57+ T cells (not recorded which) from PBMCs. All receptors derive from a human donor in good health, serving as a control.

The V and J genes are TRBV20-1 and TRBJ1-1, with D uncertain. Looked up from germline, CDR1 is DFQATT and CDR2 is SNEGSKA (reference sequence). The germline V and J ends were trimmed by 1 base and 3 bases, with 15 bases remaining between them. This CDR3 contains 15 residues. CDR3 protein: CSARGPDGVDTEAFF. The DNA of the CDR3 is TGCAGTGCTAGAGGACCTGACGGGGTGGACACTGAAGCTTTCTTT.

This clonotype was observed a few times. V and J are TRBV5-1 and TRBJ2-1; a weak D match, TRBD1 (6 bases). This CDR3 region has 15 residues. Germline CDR1 is SGHRS and CDR2 is YFSETQ. V was trimmed by 3 bases and J by 5 bases, leaving 15 bases between them. The CDR3 protein is CASSSSWGHDNEQFF. The CDR3 bases are TGCGCCAGCAGCTCCTCGTGGGGACATGACAATGAGCAGTTCTTC.

Note on this clonotype: A much larger clone is a single base away; this may be a read error. The chain employs TRBV12-3 or TRBV12-4 and TRBJ1-6; maybe TRBD1 (6 bases). The CDR3 extends over 16 amino acids. CDR3 amino acids: CASSLGLTGRGSPLRF. CDR3 in DNA: TGTGCCAGCAGTTTAGGACTGACAGGTAGAGGATCACCCCTCCGCTTT.

As regards this clonotype: It may be a read error: a sequence one base away is much more abundant. The chain joins TRBV4-1 to TRBJ1-6, with D perhaps TRBD1 (6 bases). CDR1 MGHRA and CDR2 YSYEKL come from the germline V gene. The CDR3 is 17 amino acids. The CDR3 nucleotides are TGCGCCAGCGGCCAGGGTGGACAGAGAGTCTATAATTCACCCCTCCACTTT. Its translation: CASGQGGQRVYNSPLHF.

There are many counts of this clonotype. The genes are TRBV10-3 and TRBJ2-3; D is unresolved. The V end was cut by 2 bases, the J end by 7 bases, with 7 bases between. The CDR3 covers 12 residues. Germline V gene sequence: CDR1 ENHRY, CDR2 SYGVKD. Here the CDR3 reads CAISEAAYTQYF. The CDR3 DNA sequence: TGTGCCATCAGTGAGGCGGCCTATACGCAGTATTTT.

This clonotype was seen at least ten times. The rearrangement joins TRBV20-1 to TRBJ1-2; 7 positions agree with TRBD1. The CDR3 extends over 14 amino acids. Germline assignment: CDR1 DFQATT and CDR2 SNEGSKA (reference sequence). J lost 2 bases, V lost 0 bases, and 3 bases had no gene match. As DNA, the CDR3 is TGCAGTGCTAGAGAACAGGGGCAAAACTATGGCTACACCTTC. It yields the protein CSAREQGQNYGYTF.

The chain carries TRBV9 and TRBJ1-2, with D unresolved. CDR3 length equals 14 residues. In germline, CDR1 is SGDLS, CDR2 YYNGEE. The germline V and J ends were trimmed by 4 bases and 6 bases, with 16 bases remaining between them. The CDR3 bases are TGTGCCAGCAGCCAAGAAGGGAACTGGGATGGCTACACCTTC. Translation: CASSQEGNWDGYTF.

Notes on this clonotype: A much larger clone lies a single base off, so this may be a read error. The conserved final phenylalanine or tryptophan is absent from the CDR3, which likely points to a read error. The gene calls are TRBV11-2 and TRBJ2-7; D ambiguous. This CDR3 has 14 amino acids. V dropped 1 base and J dropped 2 bases, with 9 bases sitting between them. Germline V gives CDR1 SGHAT, CDR2 FQNNGV. CDR3 sequence: CASSLGATTYEQYL. The CDR3, as DNA: TGTGCCAGCAGCTTAGGGGCTACGACCTACGAGCAGTACCTC.

Remarks on this clonotype: One end of the junction fails to match germline, which may point to a read error. V is TRBV18 and J is TRBJ2-3; D gene unclear. Germline values: CDR1 KGHSH, CDR2 LQKENI. The CDR3 is 14 residues long. Here the CDR3 reads CASSPIRVSDTRYF. CDR3 nucleotide sequence: TGTGCCAGCTCACCAATCCGTGTTTCAGATACGCGGTATTTT.

Concerning this clonotype itself: A read error is possible here, since a much larger clone lies one base away. The chain uses TRBV25-1 and TRBJ2-7; D possibly corresponds to TRBD2 (5 bases). The CDR3 has 13 residues. Germline V gene data show CDR1 as MGHDK and CDR2 as SYGVNS. Deletions cut 6 bases from V and 6 bases from J, with 15 bases between. CDR3 bases: TGTGCCAGCAGCCGCGGACGGGGTCGCGAGCAGTACTTC. Its translation is CASSRGRGREQYF.

This clonotype was seen a single time. CDR3 coding DNA: TGTGCCAGCAGCTTAGGCGCGACTAGCGGGGACAATGAGCAGTTCTTC. Encoded protein: CASSLGATSGDNEQFF. The chain couples TRBV11-2 to TRBJ2-1; 11 bases are a match to TRBD2. This CDR3 region has 16 residues. V dropped 1 base and J dropped 5; count of bases not matched to a gene: 4. Germline V gives CDR1 SGHAT, CDR2 FQNNGV.

This clonotype showed up many times. The chain recombines TRBV7-2 with TRBJ2-7, with 8 bases matching TRBD2. This CDR3 is 14 amino acids long. Losses at the gene ends were 7 bases for V and 5 bases for J; bases not matched to a gene: 10. Germline CDR1 and CDR2: SGHTA and FQGNSA. The CDR3 loop reads CASNDPGGTHEQYF. The DNA of the CDR3 is TGTGCCAGCAACGACCCGGGGGGGACCCACGAGCAGTACTTC.

This clonotype appeared many times. The chain recombines TRBV7-3 with TRBJ2-6; D is uncertain. The length of the CDR3 is 15 residues. Trimming shortened V by 5 bases and J by 0 bases, and 8 bases separated the two germline ends. Looked up from germline, CDR1 is SGHTA and CDR2 is FQGTGA. CDR3 residues: CASSPIPSGANVLTF. The DNA for the CDR3 is TGTGCCAGCAGCCCCATCCCCTCTGGGGCCAACGTCCTGACTTTC.

This clonotype was counted ten times or more. V usage is TRBV5-1 and J usage is TRBJ2-7; D not resolved. CDR3 length equals 14 residues. Germline loops: CDR1 SGHRS, CDR2 YFSETQ. The V end was cut by 5 bases, the J end by 5 bases, with 17 bases between. Here the CDR3 DNA reads TGCGCCAGCAGTCCCCCCCGGACCTCAAACGAGCAGTACTTC. Amino acid sequence: CASSPPRTSNEQYF.